The 16 T cell receptor beta chains reported below all come from one sample, sequenced in a study of shared clonotypes between healthy human individuals. Terminally differentiated effector memory CD45RA+ cells were left out of the naive CD8 fraction, which was CD45RO-negative and positively selected for CCR7. Method: immunoSEQ multiplex PCR; TCRdb's copy keeps in-frame clones and lacks some. The sample holds about 1,900,000 clones, about 95% seen once. The sample was naive CD8+ T cells sorted from blood. The source is a young man in good health.

V usage is TRBV25-1 and J usage is TRBJ2-3, with D possibly being TRBD1 (6 bases). The CDR3 loop spans 13 amino acids. Germline V CDR1 and CDR2: MGHDK, SYGVNS. V shed 5 bases and J shed 1 base, with 7 bases lying between them. The CDR3 coding sequence is TGTGCCAGCAGTCAGGGGCGCACAGATACGCAGTATTTT. This encodes CASSQGRTDTQYF.

This sequence joins TRBV2 and TRBJ1-1; D call uncertain. Germline lookup yields CDR1 SNHLY and CDR2 FYNNEI. CDR3 size: 10 residues. Trimming took 4 bases from V and 6 from J, leaving 3 bases between them. The CDR3 nucleotides read TGTGCCAGCAGTGGACCTGAAGCTTTCTTT. Protein: CASSGPEAFF.

The rearrangement links TRBV6-5 to TRBJ1-5, with D uncertain. CDR1 MNHEY and CDR2 SVGAGI come from the germline V gene. V was clipped by 6 bases and J by 1 base, with 13 bases between them. This CDR3 contains 15 residues. Here the CDR3 reads CASSPMSWSNQPQHF. In DNA form, the CDR3 reads TGTGCCAGCAGCCCCATGAGCTGGAGCAATCAGCCCCAGCATTTT.

V and J are TRBV4-1 and TRBJ1-2, with D maybe TRBD1 (5 bases). The germline gives CDR1 MGHRA, CDR2 YSYEKL. The V and J ends lost 0 bases and 7 bases respectively, with 12 bases between them. The CDR3 consists of 14 residues. The CDR3 here is CASSQEWVGVGYTF. CDR3 DNA: TGCGCCAGCAGCCAAGAGTGGGTGGGGGTTGGCTACACCTTC.

Comments on this clone: The sample has other DNA sequences that encode this CDR3 too. This chain connects TRBV4-1 to TRBJ2-5; either TRBD1 or TRBD2 may fit D (6 bases each). Germline V CDR1 and CDR2: MGHRA, YSYEKL. Trimming left V 0 bases short and J 5 bases short, with 13 bases between. The CDR3 extends over 15 amino acids. The CDR3 nucleotides read TGCGCCAGCAGCCAAGATCGAGGGGGACTCGAGACCCAGTACTTC. Translating gives CASSQDRGGLETQYF.

Concerning this clone: Other nucleotide sequences from this sample produce the same CDR3. This chain joins TRBV5-6 and TRBJ2-5; the D gene is possibly TRBD2 (7 bases). This CDR3 contains 15 residues. Germline V gene sequence: CDR1 SGHDT, CDR2 YYEEEE. V shed 0 bases and J shed 5 bases, with 14 bases lying between them. CDR3 DNA sequence: TGTGCCAGCAGCTTGGCGGGGGGCCCGGCGGAGACCCAGTACTTC. It encodes CASSLAGGPAETQYF.

The chain joins TRBV7-9 to TRBJ2-1; weak D call: TRBD2 (5 bases). There are 16 residues in the CDR3. From germline, CDR1 is SEHNR and CDR2 FQNEAQ (reference sequence). Trimming took 2 bases from V and 4 from J, leaving 15 bases between them. The CDR3, as DNA: TGTGCCAGCAGCTTACTTGAGGGAGTGGGTTACAATGAGCAGTTCTTC. Protein sequence: CASSLLEGVGYNEQFF.

CDR3 in DNA: TGCGCCAGCAGCTTGGAGGGGGGTGTGAACACTGAAGCTTTCTTT. It codes for CASSLEGGVNTEAFF. The chain uses TRBV5-1 and TRBJ1-1; D perhaps matches TRBD1 (6 bases). The germline V gene has CDR1 SGHRS and CDR2 YFSETQ. The CDR3 covers 15 residues. The ends were cut back, 0 bases at V and 0 bases at J, with 9 bases in the middle.

This clone was detected a few times. This chain links TRBV15 with TRBJ1-2; D is uncertain. There are 17 residues in the CDR3. Germline loops: CDR1 LNHNV, CDR2 YYDKDF (reference sequence). Trimming left V 3 bases short and J 1 base short, with 18 bases between. Written as DNA, the CDR3 is TGTGCCACCAGCAGCCCGACTTTGGCCGATCGTAACTATGGCTACACCTTC. Its translation is CATSSPTLADRNYGYTF.

V is TRBV19 and J is TRBJ1-2; D gene unclear. CDR1 LNHDA and CDR2 SQIVND come from the germline V gene (reference sequence). Trimming pared 6 bases from V and 3 bases from J, leaving 14 bases between. The CDR3 covers 14 residues. CDR3 loop: CASSPEEAYYGYTF. The CDR3 region has the DNA TGTGCCAGTAGCCCCGAAGAAGCGTACTATGGCTACACCTTC.

J is TRBJ1-6 and V is TRBV27; D unresolved. The CDR3 is 13 amino acids. Trimming removed 3 bases at V and 14 bases at J, with 14 bases between. The germline V gene encodes CDR1 MNHEY and CDR2 SMNVEV (reference sequence). CDR3 in amino acids: CASSFGVSVTLHF. As DNA, the CDR3 is TGTGCCAGCAGTTTCGGGGTTTCGGTTACCCTCCACTTT.

This chain links TRBV4-1 with TRBJ1-2; no reliable D call. Germline loops: CDR1 MGHRA, CDR2 YSYEKL. The V end was cut by 0 bases, the J end by 6 bases, with 17 bases between. The CDR3 runs 16 residues. CDR3 protein: CASSQDLPGLLDGYTF. The CDR3, as DNA: TGCGCCAGCAGCCAAGATCTTCCGGGCCTACTGGATGGCTACACCTTC.

As concerns this clone: Other DNA sequences in the same sample also yield this CDR3. The chain has TRBV2 and TRBJ2-3; 9 bases fit TRBD2. J gave up 0 bases and V 4 bases, and 2 bases lay outside the gene matches. Germline CDR1 reads SNHLY; CDR2 reads FYNNEI. The CDR3 is made up of 15 amino acids. CDR3 residues: CASSGLAASTDTQYF. DNA of the CDR3: TGTGCCAGCAGTGGACTAGCGGCTAGCACAGATACGCAGTATTTT.

The V gene is TRBV7-9, the J gene TRBJ2-5; TRBD1 matches at 8 bases. The J call may be mistaken, given a closer DNA end match to TRBJ2-7. The CDR3 extends over 14 amino acids. Germline V gene sequence: CDR1 SEHNR, CDR2 FQNEAQ (reference sequence). The CDR3 DNA follows: TGTGCCAGCAGTACGGACAGGGCCTCCTACGAGCAGTACTTC. Amino acid sequence: CASSTDRASYEQYF.

The CDR3 DNA reads TGTGCCAGCAGCTTAAATATGGGGCCCATGAACACTGAAGCTTTCTTT. Its translation: CASSLNMGPMNTEAFF. The chain uses TRBV13 and TRBJ1-1; a possible D gene is TRBD1 (5 bases). Trimming took 2 bases from V and 0 from J, leaving 13 bases between them. Germline V gives CDR1 PRHDT, CDR2 FYEKMQ (reference sequence). There are 16 residues in the CDR3.

The sample holds one count of this clone. The chain has TRBV30 and TRBJ2-3, with no clear D. The CDR3 has 14 residues. Deletions cut 7 bases from V and 1 base from J, with 15 bases between. Germline loops: CDR1 GTSNPN, CDR2 SVGIG (reference sequence). CDR3 sequence reads: CASDRTVGTDTQYF. CDR3 DNA: TGTGCCTCAGACCGGACGGTGGGCACAGATACGCAGTATTTT.